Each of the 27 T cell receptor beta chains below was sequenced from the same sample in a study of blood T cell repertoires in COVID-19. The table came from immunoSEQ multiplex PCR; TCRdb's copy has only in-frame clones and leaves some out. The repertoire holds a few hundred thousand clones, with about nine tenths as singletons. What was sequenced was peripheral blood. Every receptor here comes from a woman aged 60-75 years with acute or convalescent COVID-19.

CDR3 residues: CASCWDRAYEQYF. CDR3 coding DNA: TGCGCCAGCTGTTGGGACAGAGCCTACGAGCAGTACTTC. The chain employs TRBV5-1 and TRBJ2-7; 7 nucleotides agree with TRBD1. Germline V lookup: CDR1 SGHRS, CDR2 YFSETQ. J was trimmed by 2 bases and V by 7 bases; bases with no gene match: 6. The CDR3 has 13 residues. The full variable domain, completed using reference TRBV5-1 and TRBJ2-7, is KAGVTQTPRYLIKTRGQQVTLSCSPISGHRSVSWYQQTPGQGLQFLFEYFSETQRNKGNFPGRFSGRQFSNSRSEMNVSTLELGDSALYLCASCWDRAYEQYFGPGTRLTVT.

The CDR3 nucleotides read TGCAGCGTTCTGTCCTCGGCAGGCCAAGAGACCCAGTACTTC. This encodes CSVLSSAGQETQYF. This sequence joins TRBV29-1 and TRBJ2-5; no firm D call. Trimming left V 5 bases short and J 1 base short, with 14 bases between. The CDR3 runs to 14 residues. Germline CDR1 and CDR2: SQVTM and ANQGSEA.

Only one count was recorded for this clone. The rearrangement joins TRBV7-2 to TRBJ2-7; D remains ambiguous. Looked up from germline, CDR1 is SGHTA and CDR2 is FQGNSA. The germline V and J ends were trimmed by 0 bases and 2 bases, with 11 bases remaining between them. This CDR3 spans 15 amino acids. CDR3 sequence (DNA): TGTGCCAGCAGCTTAGCGGAGACGGGTACCTACGAGCAGTACTTC. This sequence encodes CASSLAETGTYEQYF.

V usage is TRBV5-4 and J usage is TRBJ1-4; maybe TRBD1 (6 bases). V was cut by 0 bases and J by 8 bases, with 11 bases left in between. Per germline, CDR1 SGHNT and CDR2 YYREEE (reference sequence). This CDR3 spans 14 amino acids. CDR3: CASSLAGVDEKLFF. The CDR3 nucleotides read TGTGCCAGCAGCTTGGCAGGGGTCGACGAAAAACTGTTTTTT. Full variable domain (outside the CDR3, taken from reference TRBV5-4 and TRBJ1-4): ETGVTQSPTHLIKTRGQQVTLRCSSQSGHNTVSWYQQALGQGPQFIFQYYREEENGRGNFPPRFSGLQFPNYSSELNVNALELDDSALYLCASSLAGVDEKLFFGSGTQLSVL.

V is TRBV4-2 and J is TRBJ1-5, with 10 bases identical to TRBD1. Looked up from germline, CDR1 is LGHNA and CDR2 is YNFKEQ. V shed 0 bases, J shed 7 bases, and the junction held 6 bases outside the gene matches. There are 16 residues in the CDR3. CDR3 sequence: CASSQDLTGGDQPQHF. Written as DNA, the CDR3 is TGTGCCAGCAGCCAAGATTTGACAGGGGGCGACCAGCCCCAGCATTTT.

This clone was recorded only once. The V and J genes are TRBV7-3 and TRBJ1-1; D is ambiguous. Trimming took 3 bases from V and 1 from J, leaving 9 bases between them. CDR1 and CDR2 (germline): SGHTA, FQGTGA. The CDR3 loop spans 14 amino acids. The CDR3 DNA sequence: TGTGCCAGCAGCTTGAGGAAAACGAACACTGAAGCTTTCTTT. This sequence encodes CASSLRKTNTEAFF.

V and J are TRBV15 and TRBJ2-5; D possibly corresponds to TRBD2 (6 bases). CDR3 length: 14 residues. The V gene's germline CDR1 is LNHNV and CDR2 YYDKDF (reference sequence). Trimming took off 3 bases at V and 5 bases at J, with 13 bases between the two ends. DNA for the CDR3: TGTGCCACCAGCAGGCGGGGACCAAGCGAGACCCAGTACTTC. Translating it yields CATSRRGPSETQYF.

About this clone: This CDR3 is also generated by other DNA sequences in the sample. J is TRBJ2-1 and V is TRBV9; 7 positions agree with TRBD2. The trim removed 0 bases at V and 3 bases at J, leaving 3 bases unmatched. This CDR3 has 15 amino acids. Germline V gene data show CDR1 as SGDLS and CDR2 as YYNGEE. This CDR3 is CASSVDGGSYNEQFF. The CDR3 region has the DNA TGTGCCAGCAGCGTAGATGGCGGGAGCTACAATGAGCAGTTCTTC.

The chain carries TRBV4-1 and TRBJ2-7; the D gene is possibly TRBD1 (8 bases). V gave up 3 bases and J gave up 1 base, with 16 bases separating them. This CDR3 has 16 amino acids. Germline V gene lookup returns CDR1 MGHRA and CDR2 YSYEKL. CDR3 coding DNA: TGCGCCAGCAGCCATGACGGACAGGGAGGGTCCTACGAGCAGTACTTC. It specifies CASSHDGQGGSYEQYF.

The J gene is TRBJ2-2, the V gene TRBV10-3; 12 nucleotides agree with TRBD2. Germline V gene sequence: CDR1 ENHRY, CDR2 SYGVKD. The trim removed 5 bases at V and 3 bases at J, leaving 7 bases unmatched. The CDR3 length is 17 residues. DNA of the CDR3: TGTGCCATCAGTCGGACTAGCGGGATCAAGGACACCGGGGAGCTGTTTTTT. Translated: CAISRTSGIKDTGELFF.

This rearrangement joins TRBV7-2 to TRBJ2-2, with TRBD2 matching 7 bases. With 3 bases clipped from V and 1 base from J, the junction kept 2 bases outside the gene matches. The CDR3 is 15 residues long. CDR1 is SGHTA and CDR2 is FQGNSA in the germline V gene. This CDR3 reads CASSFGTMNTGELFF. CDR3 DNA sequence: TGTGCCAGCAGCTTCGGGACTATGAACACCGGGGAGCTGTTTTTT.

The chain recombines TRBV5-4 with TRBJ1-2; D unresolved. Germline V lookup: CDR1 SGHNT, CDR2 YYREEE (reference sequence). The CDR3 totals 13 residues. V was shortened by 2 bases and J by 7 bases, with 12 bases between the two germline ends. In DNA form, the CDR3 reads TGTGCCAGCAGCTTTCCGGGGATACGTGGCTACACCTTC. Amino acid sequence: CASSFPGIRGYTF.

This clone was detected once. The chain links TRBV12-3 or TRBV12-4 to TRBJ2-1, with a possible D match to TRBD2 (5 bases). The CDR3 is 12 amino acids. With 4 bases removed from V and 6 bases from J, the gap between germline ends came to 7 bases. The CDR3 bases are TGTGCCAGCAGTTCGCTAGCCAATGAGCAGTTCTTC. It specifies CASSSLANEQFF.

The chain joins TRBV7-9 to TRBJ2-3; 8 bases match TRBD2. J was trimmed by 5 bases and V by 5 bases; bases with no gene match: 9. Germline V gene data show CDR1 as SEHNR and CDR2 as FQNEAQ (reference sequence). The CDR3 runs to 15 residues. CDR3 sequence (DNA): TGTGCCAGCAGCGGATATCAGCGGGAGAGAGATACGCAGTATTTT. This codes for CASSGYQRERDTQYF.

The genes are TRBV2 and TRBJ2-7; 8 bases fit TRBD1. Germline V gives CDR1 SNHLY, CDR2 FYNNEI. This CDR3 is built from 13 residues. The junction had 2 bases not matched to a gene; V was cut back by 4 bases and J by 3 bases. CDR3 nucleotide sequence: TGTGCCAGCAGTGCACAGGGGGGCTACGAGCAGTACTTC. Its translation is CASSAQGGYEQYF. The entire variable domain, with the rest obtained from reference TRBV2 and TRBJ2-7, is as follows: EPEVTQTPSHQVTQMGQEVILRCVPISNHLYFYWYRQILGQKVEFLVSFYNNEISEKSEIFDDQFSVERPDGSNFTLKIRSTKLEDSAMYFCASSAQGGYEQYFGPGTRLTVT.

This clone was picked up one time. In DNA, the CDR3 is TGTGCCAGCAGCTTAGGGACAGTACCATACGAGCAGTACTTC. It codes for CASSLGTVPYEQYF. The chain is built from TRBV7-9 and TRBJ2-7; possibly TRBD1 for D (6 bases). The V end lost 1 base, the J end lost 4 bases, and 11 bases lay between the germline ends. This CDR3 is built from 14 residues. Germline CDR1 SEHNR, CDR2 FQNEAQ (reference sequence).

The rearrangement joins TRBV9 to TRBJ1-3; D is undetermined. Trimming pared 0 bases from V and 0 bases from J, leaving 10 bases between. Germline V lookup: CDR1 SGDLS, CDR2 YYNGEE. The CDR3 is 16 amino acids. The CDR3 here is CASSVEYRASGNTIYF. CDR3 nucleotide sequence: TGTGCCAGCAGCGTAGAATACAGAGCCTCTGGAAACACCATATATTTT.

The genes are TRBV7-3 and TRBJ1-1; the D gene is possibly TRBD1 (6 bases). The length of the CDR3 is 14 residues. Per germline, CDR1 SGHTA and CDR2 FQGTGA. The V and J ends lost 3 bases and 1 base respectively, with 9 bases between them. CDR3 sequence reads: CASSFGGANTEAFF. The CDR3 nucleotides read TGTGCCAGCAGCTTCGGGGGGGCGAACACTGAAGCTTTCTTT.

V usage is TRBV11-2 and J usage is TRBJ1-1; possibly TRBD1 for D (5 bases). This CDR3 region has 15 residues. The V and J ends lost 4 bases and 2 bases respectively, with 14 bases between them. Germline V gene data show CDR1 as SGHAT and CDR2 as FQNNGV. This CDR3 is CASSSPGGNNTEAFF. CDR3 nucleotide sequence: TGTGCCAGCAGCTCCCCGGGGGGAAACAACACTGAAGCTTTCTTT.

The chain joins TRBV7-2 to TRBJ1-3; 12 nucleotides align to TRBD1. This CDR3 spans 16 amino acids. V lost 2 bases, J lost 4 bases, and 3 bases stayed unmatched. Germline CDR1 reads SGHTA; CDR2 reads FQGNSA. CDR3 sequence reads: CASSLTGQGAGNTIYF. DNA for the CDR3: TGTGCCAGCAGCTTAACGGGACAGGGGGCGGGAAACACCATATATTTT.

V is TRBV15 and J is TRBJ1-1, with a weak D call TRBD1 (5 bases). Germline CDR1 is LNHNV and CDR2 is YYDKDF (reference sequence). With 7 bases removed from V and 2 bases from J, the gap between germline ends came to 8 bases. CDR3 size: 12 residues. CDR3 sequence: CATMGGNTEAFF. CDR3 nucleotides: TGTGCCACCATGGGGGGTAACACTGAAGCTTTCTTT.

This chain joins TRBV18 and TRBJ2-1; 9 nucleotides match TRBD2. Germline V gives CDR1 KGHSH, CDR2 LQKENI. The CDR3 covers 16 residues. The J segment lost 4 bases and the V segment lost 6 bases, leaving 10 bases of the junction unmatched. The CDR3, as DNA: TGTGCCAGCTCTGAGAGAGCGGGGGGTCCATACAATGAGCAGTTCTTC. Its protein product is CASSERAGGPYNEQFF. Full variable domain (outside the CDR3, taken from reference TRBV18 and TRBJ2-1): NAGVMQNPRHLVRRRGQEARLRCSPMKGHSHVYWYRQLPEEGLKFMVYLQKENIIDESGMPKERFSAEFPKEGPSILRIQQVVRGDSAAYFCASSERAGGPYNEQFFGPGTRLTVL.

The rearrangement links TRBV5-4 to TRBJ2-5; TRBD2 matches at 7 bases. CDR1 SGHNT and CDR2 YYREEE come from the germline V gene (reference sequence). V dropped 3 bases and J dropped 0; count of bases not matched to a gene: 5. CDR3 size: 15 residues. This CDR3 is CASSSPGLYQETQYF. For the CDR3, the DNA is TGTGCCAGCAGCTCACCGGGACTATACCAAGAGACCCAGTACTTC.

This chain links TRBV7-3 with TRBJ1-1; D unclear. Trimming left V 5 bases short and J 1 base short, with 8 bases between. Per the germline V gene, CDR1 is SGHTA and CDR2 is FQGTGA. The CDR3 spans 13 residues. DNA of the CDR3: TGTGCCAGCAGCCCCCTCCGGAACACTGAAGCTTTCTTT. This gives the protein CASSPLRNTEAFF.

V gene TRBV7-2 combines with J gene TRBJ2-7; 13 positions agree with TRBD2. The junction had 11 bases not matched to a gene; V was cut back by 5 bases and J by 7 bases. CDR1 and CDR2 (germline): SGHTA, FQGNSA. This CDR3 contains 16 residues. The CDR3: CASSRGTSGMIVEQYF. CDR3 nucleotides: TGTGCCAGCAGCCGGGGGACTAGCGGGATGATTGTTGAGCAGTACTTC.

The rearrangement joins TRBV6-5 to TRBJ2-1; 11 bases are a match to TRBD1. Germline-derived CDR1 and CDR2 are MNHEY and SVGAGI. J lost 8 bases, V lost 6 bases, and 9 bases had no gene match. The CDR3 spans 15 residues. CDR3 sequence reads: CASSPRDRGSHEQFF. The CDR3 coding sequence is TGTGCCAGCAGCCCCCGGGACAGGGGGTCACATGAGCAGTTCTTC.

CDR3 sequence: CASIYRAYGYTF. CDR3 nucleotides: TGTGCCAGCATCTACAGAGCCTATGGCTACACCTTC. This chain joins TRBV9 and TRBJ1-2; D is uncertain. Germline V gene data show CDR1 as SGDLS and CDR2 as YYNGEE. Trimming cost V 6 bases and J 4 bases, with 10 bases left between them. This CDR3 contains 12 residues.